These 25 T cell receptor beta chains came from one sample sequenced in a study of beta chain features in type 1 diabetes. What was sequenced were expressed TCRB transcripts, since all of the isolated RNA had been reverse transcribed. Sequencing used immunoSEQ multiplex PCR; TCRdb keeps in-frame clones, though not all of them. The sample includes 140,000 to 150,000 clones, roughly 50% seen only once; the top ten take over 0.4%. The sample consisted of Tregs from blood. The source of these receptors is a man between 18 and 29 years old in good health.

The genes are TRBV6-6 and TRBJ2-3; 8 bases fit TRBD2. The CDR3 runs 15 residues. CDR1 MNHNY and CDR2 SVGAGI come from the germline V gene (reference sequence). Losses at the gene ends were 2 bases for V and 2 bases for J; bases not matched to a gene: 3. CDR3 region: CASSYVAGNTDTQYF. CDR3 coding DNA: TGTGCCAGCAGTTACGTAGCGGGGAACACAGATACGCAGTATTTT.

The table lists this clone with a few counts. CDR3 in amino acids: CASSYRAGTNTEAFF. The CDR3 region has the DNA TGTGCCAGCAGTTACCGCGCGGGAACGAACACTGAAGCTTTCTTT. The chain recombines TRBV6-6 with TRBJ1-1; D unresolved. Germline V gene lookup returns CDR1 MNHNY and CDR2 SVGAGI (reference sequence). V lost 2 bases and J lost 1, with 11 bases in between. The CDR3 sequence is 15 residues long.

The chain couples TRBV7-2 to TRBJ2-7; no clear D gene. The CDR3 loop spans 15 amino acids. Trimming cost V 4 bases and J 0 bases, with 13 bases left between them. Germline values: CDR1 SGHTA, CDR2 FQGNSA. As DNA, the CDR3 is TGTGCCAGCAGCTCCAGAGGATTCAGCTCCTACGAGCAGTACTTC. As protein: CASSSRGFSSYEQYF. Based on the CDR3 plus reference TRBV7-2 and TRBJ2-7, the full variable domain is GAGVSQSPSNKVTEKGKDVELRCDPISGHTALYWYRQSLGQGLEFLIYFQGNSAPDKSGLPSDRFSAERTGGSVSTLTIQRTQQEDSAVYLCASSSRGFSSYEQYFGPGTRLTVT.

The chain employs TRBV7-2 and TRBJ2-7; D possibly corresponds to TRBD2 (6 bases). V was cut by 1 base and J by 2 bases, with 12 bases left in between. The CDR3 length is 15 residues. Looked up from germline, CDR1 is SGHTA and CDR2 is FQGNSA. The CDR3 here is CASSLVIGRTYEQYF. CDR3 nucleotide sequence: TGTGCCAGCAGCTTAGTCATCGGGAGAACCTACGAGCAGTACTTC.

In this sample, this clone turned up a few times. The chain links TRBV30 to TRBJ2-7; no firm D call. The CDR3 has 12 residues. Trimming left V 1 base short and J 4 bases short, with 8 bases between. The germline CDR1 and CDR2 sequences are GTSNPN and SVGIG (reference sequence). The CDR3 DNA follows: TGTGCCTGGAGTGAGACTGAGTACGAGCAGTACTTC. Its protein product is CAWSETEYEQYF.

The rearrangement links TRBV10-3 to TRBJ1-6; D not certain. The ends were cut back, 5 bases at V and 7 bases at J, with 15 bases in the middle. The CDR3 consists of 15 residues. The germline V gene has CDR1 ENHRY and CDR2 SYGVKD. CDR3 DNA: TGTGCCATCAGTAGAGGGAGTGTGAACAATTCACCCCTCCACTTT. This sequence encodes CAISRGSVNNSPLHF.

This clone was seen a few times. The chain uses TRBV7-2 and TRBJ1-2; TRBD1 aligns across 7 bases. This CDR3 contains 16 residues. The germline V gene has CDR1 SGHTA and CDR2 FQGNSA. Losses at the gene ends were 4 bases for V and 8 bases for J; bases not matched to a gene: 16. Written as DNA, the CDR3 is TGTGCCAGCAGCTCTTCTTCCGGGACAGTTCCCTCAGGCTACACCTTC. Protein: CASSSSSGTVPSGYTF.

Of note for this clone: At one end, the junction sequence differs from germline, possibly due to a read error. This chain connects TRBV7-7 to TRBJ2-5; TRBD2 might be the D (6 bases). CDR1 SSHAT and CDR2 FNYEAQ come from the germline V gene (reference sequence). The CDR3 is made up of 13 amino acids. CDR3 amino acids: CASSFGLRETQYF. CDR3 DNA: TGTGCTAGCAGCTTTGGACTAAGGGAGACCCAGTACTTC.

The gene calls are TRBV19 and TRBJ2-7; 7 bases map to TRBD1. V lost 4 bases and J lost 5; bases outside the gene matches: 8. This CDR3 region has 14 residues. Looked up from germline, CDR1 is LNHDA and CDR2 is SQIVND (reference sequence). For the CDR3, the DNA is TGTGCCAGTAGTAAGCCAGGGACAGAGGACGAGCAGTACTTC. Protein sequence: CASSKPGTEDEQYF.

This clone was seen a few times. The rearrangement uses TRBV11-1 and TRBJ2-7; 8 nucleotides line up with TRBD1. CDR3 length equals 14 residues. CDR1 SGHAT and CDR2 FQDESV come from the germline V gene (reference sequence). Germline trimming cut 1 base from V and 6 bases from J; bases unmatched to any gene: 5. CDR3 residues: CASSLGTGLREQYF. Here the CDR3 DNA reads TGTGCCAGCAGCTTAGGGACAGGGTTGCGCGAGCAGTACTTC.

The V gene is TRBV6-6, the J gene TRBJ1-6; 7 nucleotides align to TRBD1. With 6 bases clipped from V and 2 bases from J, the junction kept 7 bases outside the gene matches. The germline CDR1 and CDR2 sequences are MNHNY and SVGAGI (reference sequence). The CDR3 is made up of 16 amino acids. The CDR3 region is CASRTGERTYNSPLHF. In nucleotides, the CDR3 is TGTGCCAGCAGAACAGGGGAAAGAACCTATAATTCACCCCTCCACTTT.

This chain connects TRBV5-4 to TRBJ2-7; 7 bases agree with TRBD1. The V gene's germline CDR1 is SGHNT and CDR2 YYREEE (reference sequence). Trimming cost V 3 bases and J 3 bases; bases outside gene matches: 12. There are 16 residues in the CDR3. The chain's CDR3 is CASSSDREPTVYEQYF. The DNA for the CDR3 is TGTGCCAGCAGCTCTGACAGGGAACCTACAGTCTACGAGCAGTACTTC. The full variable domain, its missing parts supplied by reference TRBV5-4 and TRBJ2-7, is ETGVTQSPTHLIKTRGQQVTLRCSSQSGHNTVSWYQQALGQGPQFIFQYYREEENGRGNFPPRFSGLQFPNYSSELNVNALELDDSALYLCASSSDREPTVYEQYFGPGTRLTVT.

The chain is built from TRBV29-1 and TRBJ1-2, with TRBD1 matching over 10 bases. With V trimmed by 4 bases and J by 6 bases, 2 bases remained unmatched. Germline V gene lookup returns CDR1 SQVTM and CDR2 ANQGSEA. This CDR3 has 12 amino acids. CDR3 DNA sequence: TGCAGCGTTGGGACAGGGGGAGATGGCTACACCTTC. This translates into CSVGTGGDGYTF.

The rearrangement joins TRBV28 to TRBJ1-2; 10 nucleotides line up with TRBD1. With 1 base clipped from V and 4 bases from J, the junction kept 6 bases outside the gene matches. The CDR3 covers 16 residues. From germline, CDR1 is MDHEN and CDR2 SYDVKM. This chain's CDR3 is CASSLYRGTGVYGYTF. The CDR3 coding sequence is TGTGCCAGCAGTTTATATAGAGGGACAGGGGTCTATGGCTACACCTTC.

The chain uses TRBV7-2 and TRBJ2-7; TRBD1 matches at 9 bases. There are 14 residues in the CDR3. The ends lost 1 base at V and 12 bases at J; junction bases unmatched: 10. Germline-derived CDR1 and CDR2 are SGHTA and FQGNSA. This chain's CDR3 is CASSLDRGTGRRYF. CDR3 coding DNA: TGTGCCAGCAGCTTAGATAGGGGGACAGGGAGAAGGTACTTC.

This clone was seen a handful of times. The chain is built from TRBV6-5 and TRBJ2-7, with a possible D match to TRBD1 (8 bases). The CDR3 covers 13 residues. V was shortened by 6 bases and J by 5 bases, with 14 bases between the two germline ends. Per the germline V gene, CDR1 is MNHEY and CDR2 is SVGAGI. The CDR3: CASSHRGGHEQYF. The CDR3 DNA reads as TGTGCCAGCAGCCACAGGGGGGGGCACGAGCAGTACTTC.

The chain recombines TRBV7-9 with TRBJ1-1; D possibly corresponds to TRBD1 (6 bases). Trimming shortened V by 4 bases and J by 4 bases, and 10 bases separated the two germline ends. The CDR3 consists of 13 residues. Germline V gene lookup returns CDR1 SEHNR and CDR2 FQNEAQ (reference sequence). In DNA, the CDR3 is TGTGCCAGCAGCTATACAGGGTCCACTGAAGCTTTCTTT. It encodes CASSYTGSTEAFF.

The V call is TRBV11-1, the J call TRBJ1-2, with TRBD1 identical over 8 bases. The germline CDR1 and CDR2 sequences are SGHAT and FQDESV (reference sequence). The CDR3 length is 13 residues. The J segment lost 7 bases and the V segment lost 4 bases, leaving 5 bases of the junction unmatched. CDR3 nucleotide sequence: TGTGCCAGCAGCTCCGGGACAGGTATTGGCTACACCTTC. Amino acid sequence: CASSSGTGIGYTF.

This clone was detected only a few times. V and J are TRBV28 and TRBJ1-6; 10 nucleotides agree with TRBD1. The CDR3 has 14 amino acids. Germline V gives CDR1 MDHEN, CDR2 SYDVKM. V shed 5 bases and J 10 bases; nucleotides not matched to a gene: 5. The DNA for the CDR3 is TGTGCCAGCAGTCGGGACAGGGGTTTCTCACCCCTCCACTTT. This codes for CASSRDRGFSPLHF. The variable domain in full, completed from reference TRBV28 and TRBJ1-6, reads DVKVTQSSRYLVKRTGEKVFLECVQDMDHENMFWYRQDPGLGLRLIYFSYDVKMKEKGDIPEGYSVSREKKERFSLILESASTNQTSMYLCASSRDRGFSPLHFGNGTRLTVT.

This clone has just a few counts. The genes are TRBV7-9 and TRBJ2-7; 9 bases are shared with TRBD2. Germline CDR1 SEHNR, CDR2 FQNEAQ (reference sequence). Germline trimming cut 5 bases from V and 2 bases from J; bases unmatched to any gene: 7. This CDR3 spans 15 amino acids. CDR3 nucleotides: TGTGCCAGCAGCCTTACTAGCGGGTTCACCTACGAGCAGTACTTC. Protein: CASSLTSGFTYEQYF.

This clone was observed a handful of times. V gene TRBV11-2 combines with J gene TRBJ2-7; 8 nucleotides match TRBD1. The germline CDR1 and CDR2 sequences are SGHAT and FQNNGV. The CDR3 runs to 15 residues. V dropped 3 bases and J dropped 5; count of bases not matched to a gene: 9. The CDR3 sequence is CASSFLRQGTHEQYF. In DNA form, the CDR3 reads TGTGCCAGCAGCTTCTTGAGACAGGGGACCCACGAGCAGTACTTC. Full variable domain (rest looked up from reference TRBV11-2 and TRBJ2-7): EAGVAQSPRYKIIEKRQSVAFWCNPISGHATLYWYQQILGQGPKLLIQFQNNGVVDDSQLPKDRFSAERLKGVDSTLKIQPAKLEDSAVYLCASSFLRQGTHEQYFGPGTRLTVT.

The chain is built from TRBV6-5 and TRBJ1-5; D not resolved. The germline V gene has CDR1 MNHEY and CDR2 SVGAGI. V lost 2 bases and J lost 9, with 11 bases in between. CDR3 length: 13 amino acids. This chain's CDR3 is CASSYNGLRPQHF. CDR3 coding DNA: TGTGCCAGCAGTTACAATGGACTTAGGCCCCAGCATTTT.

The genes are TRBV11-3 and TRBJ2-2; no definite D call. The CDR3 spans 14 residues. The V and J ends lost 5 bases and 6 bases respectively, with 13 bases between them. Germline loops: CDR1 SGHNT, CDR2 YENEEA. CDR3 residues: CASSPKLRPGELFF. Here the CDR3 DNA reads TGTGCCAGCAGCCCGAAACTAAGGCCCGGGGAGCTGTTTTTT.

V gene TRBV7-9 combines with J gene TRBJ2-1, with a tentative D call TRBD2 (7 bases). The V end lost 5 bases, the J end lost 6 bases, and 29 bases lay between the germline ends. The CDR3 covers 19 residues. Germline values: CDR1 SEHNR, CDR2 FQNEAQ (reference sequence). CDR3 protein: CASSPGIKGLQGLPNEQFF. CDR3 sequence (DNA): TGTGCCAGCAGCCCCGGAATCAAGGGACTACAGGGACTACCCAATGAGCAGTTCTTC.

The V gene is TRBV18, the J gene TRBJ1-1; 8 bases are a match to TRBD1. Germline CDR1 KGHSH, CDR2 LQKENI. V lost 2 bases to trimming and J lost 4 bases; unmatched junction nucleotides: 3. CDR3 length: 14 amino acids. The CDR3 is CASSPRTGGTEAFF. The CDR3, as DNA: TGTGCCAGCTCACCAAGAACAGGGGGCACTGAAGCTTTCTTT.